This T cell receptor beta chain was observed in a study of control samples from healthy donors and cancer patients. V shed 1 base and J shed 3 bases, with 13 bases lying between them. The CDR3 length is 15 residues. Germline V gene sequence: CDR1 GTSNPN, CDR2 SVGIG (reference sequence). Sequenced by immunoSEQ multiplex PCR; TCRdb stores in-frame clones only, minus some. The profile shows fewer than 70,000 clones, around 94% of them singletons. The chain uses TRBV30 and TRBJ2-4; D remains ambiguous. This TCR was recovered from a young man in good health. Sequenced sample: blood. CDR3 bases: TGTGCCTGGAGTGGAGGCGGTGGTGGCAAAAACATTCAGTACTTC. This gives the protein CAWSGGGGGKNIQYF.